One and the same sample provided the 18 T cell receptor beta chains below, sequenced in a study of technical replicates of blood from a few donors. Only in-frame clones appear in the TCRdb table, and some are missing; sequencing was by immunoSEQ multiplex PCR. In the table there are about 75,000 clones, approximately 97% of which are singletons. Material: T cells isolated from PBMCs. The receptors come from a human donor in good health.

The V call is TRBV21-1, the J call TRBJ2-5; the table's D call, TRBD2, has no DNA check behind it. TRBV21-1 is annotated as a pseudogene. This CDR3 region has 11 residues. The CDR3 DNA follows: TGTGCCAGCAGCTCCTTGGAGACCCAGTACTTC. Amino acids: CASSSLETQYF.

The table lists this clone with a few counts. This sequence joins TRBV5-1 and TRBJ2-1; 15 bases are a match to TRBD2. CDR1 and CDR2 (germline): SGHRS, YFSETQ. The J segment lost 10 bases and the V segment lost 4 bases, leaving 6 bases of the junction unmatched. The CDR3 sequence is 15 residues long. The CDR3: CASSIGLAGGKEQFF. The CDR3, as DNA: TGCGCCAGCAGCATTGGACTAGCGGGAGGGAAGGAGCAGTTCTTC.

The rearrangement links TRBV5-4 to TRBJ2-3; tentatively, D is TRBD2 (6 bases). There are 16 residues in the CDR3. V was pared by 0 bases and J by 1 base, with 12 bases between. Germline CDR1 reads SGHNT; CDR2 reads YYREEE (reference sequence). CDR3 coding DNA: TGTGCCAGCAGCTTGGTAAGCAGACTAGGCACAGATACGCAGTATTTT. It encodes CASSLVSRLGTDTQYF.

The CDR3 bases are TGTGCCAGCACCCTTAGGGCCGGGGTAGAGACCCAGTACTTC. Its translation is CASTLRAGVETQYF. The rearrangement uses TRBV13 and TRBJ2-5; the D gene is possibly TRBD2 (5 bases). The V gene lost 7 bases and the J gene lost 4 bases, with 16 bases spanning the gap. CDR3 length equals 14 residues. Germline V gene data show CDR1 as PRHDT and CDR2 as FYEKMQ (reference sequence).

The sample holds one count of this clone. V is TRBV7-8 and J is TRBJ2-3, with D hard to call. The germline V and J ends were trimmed by 4 bases and 6 bases, with 11 bases remaining between them. The CDR3 extends over 13 amino acids. Germline CDR1 reads SGHVS; CDR2 reads FQNEAQ. The CDR3 here is CASSSAPADTQYF. In DNA form, the CDR3 reads TGTGCCAGCAGCTCCGCCCCCGCGGATACGCAGTATTTT.

This chain links TRBV1 with TRBJ2-6; the table calls TRBD2, which could not be checked here. TRBV1 is an annotated pseudogene. The CDR3 is 18 residues long. In DNA, the CDR3 is TGCACCAGCAGCCACCCGGGACTCGCCTCTCTTGGGGCCAACGTCCTGACTTTC. It yields the protein CTSSHPGLASLGANVLTF.

The CDR3 loop reads CASSGSGTDRYEQYF. CDR3 in DNA: TGTGCCAGCAGTGGCTCCGGGACAGACCGCTACGAGCAGTACTTC. The chain employs TRBV2 and TRBJ2-7; TRBD1 matches at 7 bases. The CDR3 has 15 residues. The germline gives CDR1 SNHLY, CDR2 FYNNEI. Losses at the gene ends were 4 bases for V and 3 bases for J; bases not matched to a gene: 9. The full variable domain, rest sourced from reference TRBV2 and TRBJ2-7, is EPEVTQTPSHQVTQMGQEVILRCVPISNHLYFYWYRQILGQKVEFLVSFYNNEISEKSEIFDDQFSVERPDGSNFTLKIRSTKLEDSAMYFCASSGSGTDRYEQYFGPGTRLTVT.

This chain connects TRBV13 to TRBJ2-7; 9 bases are shared with TRBD1. CDR1 is PRHDT and CDR2 is FYEKMQ in the germline V gene (reference sequence). The V and J ends lost 0 bases and 5 bases, in that order; junction bases with no gene match: 8. The CDR3 length is 16 residues. DNA of the CDR3: TGTGCCAGCAGCTTAGGCTCGACGAACAGGGGGCACGAGCAGTACTTC. Translation: CASSLGSTNRGHEQYF.

The chain combines TRBV7-9 with TRBJ1-5, with a weak D call TRBD1 (6 bases). Germline CDR1 is SEHNR and CDR2 is FQNEAQ (reference sequence). V lost 5 bases, J lost 4 bases, and 15 bases lay in between. The CDR3 covers 15 residues. This CDR3 is CASSPTTQGNQPQHF. Here the CDR3 DNA reads TGTGCCAGCAGCCCCACCACTCAGGGGAATCAGCCCCAGCATTTT. The full variable domain, its missing parts supplied by reference TRBV7-9 and TRBJ1-5, is DTGVSQNPRHKITKRGQNVTFRCDPISEHNRLYWYRQTLGQGPEFLTYFQNEAQLEKSRLLSDRFSAERPKGSFSTLEIQRTEQGDSAMYLCASSPTTQGNQPQHFGDGTRLSIL.

The V and J genes are TRBV5-4 and TRBJ1-2; 10 nucleotides line up with TRBD1. This CDR3 is 13 amino acids long. Germline loops: CDR1 SGHNT, CDR2 YYREEE (reference sequence). With V trimmed by 4 bases and J by 6 bases, 3 bases remained unmatched. The CDR3, as DNA: TGTGCCAGCAGCCAGGGACAGGGGAATGGCTACACCTTC. It translates to CASSQGQGNGYTF.

The CDR3 coding sequence is TGTGCCAGCAGTACAACACAAGGGGGCACTGAAGCTTTCTTT. It translates to CASSTTQGGTEAFF. The V gene is TRBV27, the J gene TRBJ1-1; D is perhaps TRBD1 (6 bases). This CDR3 comprises 14 residues. V was shortened by 5 bases and J by 4 bases, with 14 bases between the two germline ends. Germline V CDR1 and CDR2: MNHEY, SMNVEV (reference sequence).

The genes are TRBV4-2 and TRBJ2-5, with D maybe TRBD2 (6 bases). Germline V lookup: CDR1 LGHNA, CDR2 YNFKEQ. V dropped 1 base and J dropped 13 bases, with 13 bases sitting between them. The CDR3 has 12 residues. The CDR3 DNA is TGTGCCAGCAGCCAAGGTGGGACTTCTAGGTACTTC. It specifies CASSQGGTSRYF.

The J gene is TRBJ2-1, the V gene TRBV9, with 9 bases aligning to TRBD2. CDR3 length: 21 residues. Germline loops: CDR1 SGDLS, CDR2 YYNGEE. The trim removed 0 bases at V and 0 bases at J, leaving 16 bases unmatched. The CDR3 sequence is CASSVEGLAGQLRSSYNEQFF. DNA of the CDR3: TGTGCCAGCAGCGTAGAGGGTCTAGCGGGACAGCTTCGGAGCTCCTACAATGAGCAGTTCTTC.

The chain uses TRBV30 and TRBJ1-4; D not resolved. V shed 8 bases and J shed 7 bases, with 20 bases lying between them. This CDR3 has 14 amino acids. Germline CDR1 reads GTSNPN; CDR2 reads SVGIG (reference sequence). CDR3 region: CARAVAGGGEKLFF. CDR3 in DNA: TGTGCCCGCGCAGTTGCTGGAGGAGGTGAAAAACTGTTTTTT.

The V gene is TRBV9, the J gene TRBJ2-3; TRBD2 agrees at 7 bases. V shed 4 bases, J shed 0 bases, and the junction held 17 bases outside the gene matches. Germline V lookup: CDR1 SGDLS, CDR2 YYNGEE. CDR3 length: 19 residues. Written as DNA, the CDR3 is TGTGCCAGCAGCCCTAGGGAGGCGGGAGTGGCCAGGAGCACAGATACGCAGTATTTT. It yields the protein CASSPREAGVARSTDTQYF.

This clone was detected only once. The chain combines TRBV7-8 with TRBJ2-4, with no clear D. The germline CDR1 and CDR2 sequences are SGHVS and FQNEAQ. V lost 4 bases and J 0 bases, leaving 13 bases between the germline ends. The CDR3 length is 16 residues. This CDR3 is CASSYQRDLAKNIQYF. The CDR3 bases are TGTGCCAGCAGCTACCAGCGAGACCTAGCCAAAAACATTCAGTACTTC.

The chain links TRBV15 to TRBJ2-1, with D tentatively TRBD2 (5 bases). V lost 4 bases to trimming and J lost 4 bases, with 5 bases between them. The CDR3 length is 12 residues. Germline CDR1 reads LNHNV; CDR2 reads YYDKDF (reference sequence). CDR3 amino acids: CATSTGYNEQFF. CDR3 DNA sequence: TGTGCCACCAGCACGGGGTACAATGAGCAGTTCTTC.

V is TRBV14 and J is TRBJ2-7; tentative D call: TRBD2 (5 bases). The germline V gene encodes CDR1 SGHDN and CDR2 FVKESK. V was shortened by 2 bases and J by 7 bases, with 21 bases between the two germline ends. CDR3 length: 16 amino acids. The CDR3 loop is CASSQFGYRGSQEQYF. CDR3 coding DNA: TGTGCCAGCAGCCAATTCGGATACAGAGGGTCTCAGGAGCAGTACTTC.